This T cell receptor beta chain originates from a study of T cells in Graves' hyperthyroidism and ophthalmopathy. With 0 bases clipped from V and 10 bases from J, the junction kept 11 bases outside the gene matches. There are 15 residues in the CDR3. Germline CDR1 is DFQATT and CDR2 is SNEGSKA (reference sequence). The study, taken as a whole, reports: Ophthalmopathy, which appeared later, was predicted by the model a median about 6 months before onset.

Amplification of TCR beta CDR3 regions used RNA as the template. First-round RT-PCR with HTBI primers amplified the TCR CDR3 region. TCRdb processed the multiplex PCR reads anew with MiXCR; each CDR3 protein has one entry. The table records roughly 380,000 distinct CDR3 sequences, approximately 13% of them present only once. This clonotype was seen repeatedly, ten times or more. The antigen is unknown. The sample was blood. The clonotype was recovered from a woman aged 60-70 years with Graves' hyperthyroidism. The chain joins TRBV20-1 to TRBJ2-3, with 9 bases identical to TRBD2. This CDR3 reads CSARDGVAGVPAQYF. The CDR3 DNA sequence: TGCAGTGCTAGAGATGGAGTAGCGGGAGTTCCTGCGCAGTATTTT.